Listed here is a single TCR beta chain. The data were obtained in a study of blood T cell repertoires in COVID-19. On the study more broadly: Spain, Italy and the United States supplied samples that represented acute and convalescent COVID-19. Sources were T cells, B-cell-depleted T cells, or PBMCs; the material itself was cDNA or gDNA.

Per the study methods: Estimates of nucleated cell counts were drawn from the amplification of reference gene primers. Method: immunoSEQ multiplex PCR; TCRdb's copy keeps in-frame clones and lacks some. The V and J calls and the clone size are those of that table, but D and trimming were determined from the DNA. In the table there are more than 90,000 clones, less than 85% of which are singletons. The sample comprised peripheral blood. The clonotype was recovered from a human donor in a cohort sampled during active COVID-19.

CDR3 in DNA: TGCGCCAGCAGAGGACTAGCGGGGGGGCCGGATACGCAGTATTTT. It codes for CASRGLAGGPDTQYF. This sequence joins TRBV10-2 and TRBJ2-3; 15 bases are a match to TRBD2. With 6 bases clipped from V and 6 bases from J, the junction kept 4 bases outside the gene matches. CDR1 and CDR2 from the germline V gene are WSHSY and SAAADI. The CDR3 is made up of 15 amino acids.